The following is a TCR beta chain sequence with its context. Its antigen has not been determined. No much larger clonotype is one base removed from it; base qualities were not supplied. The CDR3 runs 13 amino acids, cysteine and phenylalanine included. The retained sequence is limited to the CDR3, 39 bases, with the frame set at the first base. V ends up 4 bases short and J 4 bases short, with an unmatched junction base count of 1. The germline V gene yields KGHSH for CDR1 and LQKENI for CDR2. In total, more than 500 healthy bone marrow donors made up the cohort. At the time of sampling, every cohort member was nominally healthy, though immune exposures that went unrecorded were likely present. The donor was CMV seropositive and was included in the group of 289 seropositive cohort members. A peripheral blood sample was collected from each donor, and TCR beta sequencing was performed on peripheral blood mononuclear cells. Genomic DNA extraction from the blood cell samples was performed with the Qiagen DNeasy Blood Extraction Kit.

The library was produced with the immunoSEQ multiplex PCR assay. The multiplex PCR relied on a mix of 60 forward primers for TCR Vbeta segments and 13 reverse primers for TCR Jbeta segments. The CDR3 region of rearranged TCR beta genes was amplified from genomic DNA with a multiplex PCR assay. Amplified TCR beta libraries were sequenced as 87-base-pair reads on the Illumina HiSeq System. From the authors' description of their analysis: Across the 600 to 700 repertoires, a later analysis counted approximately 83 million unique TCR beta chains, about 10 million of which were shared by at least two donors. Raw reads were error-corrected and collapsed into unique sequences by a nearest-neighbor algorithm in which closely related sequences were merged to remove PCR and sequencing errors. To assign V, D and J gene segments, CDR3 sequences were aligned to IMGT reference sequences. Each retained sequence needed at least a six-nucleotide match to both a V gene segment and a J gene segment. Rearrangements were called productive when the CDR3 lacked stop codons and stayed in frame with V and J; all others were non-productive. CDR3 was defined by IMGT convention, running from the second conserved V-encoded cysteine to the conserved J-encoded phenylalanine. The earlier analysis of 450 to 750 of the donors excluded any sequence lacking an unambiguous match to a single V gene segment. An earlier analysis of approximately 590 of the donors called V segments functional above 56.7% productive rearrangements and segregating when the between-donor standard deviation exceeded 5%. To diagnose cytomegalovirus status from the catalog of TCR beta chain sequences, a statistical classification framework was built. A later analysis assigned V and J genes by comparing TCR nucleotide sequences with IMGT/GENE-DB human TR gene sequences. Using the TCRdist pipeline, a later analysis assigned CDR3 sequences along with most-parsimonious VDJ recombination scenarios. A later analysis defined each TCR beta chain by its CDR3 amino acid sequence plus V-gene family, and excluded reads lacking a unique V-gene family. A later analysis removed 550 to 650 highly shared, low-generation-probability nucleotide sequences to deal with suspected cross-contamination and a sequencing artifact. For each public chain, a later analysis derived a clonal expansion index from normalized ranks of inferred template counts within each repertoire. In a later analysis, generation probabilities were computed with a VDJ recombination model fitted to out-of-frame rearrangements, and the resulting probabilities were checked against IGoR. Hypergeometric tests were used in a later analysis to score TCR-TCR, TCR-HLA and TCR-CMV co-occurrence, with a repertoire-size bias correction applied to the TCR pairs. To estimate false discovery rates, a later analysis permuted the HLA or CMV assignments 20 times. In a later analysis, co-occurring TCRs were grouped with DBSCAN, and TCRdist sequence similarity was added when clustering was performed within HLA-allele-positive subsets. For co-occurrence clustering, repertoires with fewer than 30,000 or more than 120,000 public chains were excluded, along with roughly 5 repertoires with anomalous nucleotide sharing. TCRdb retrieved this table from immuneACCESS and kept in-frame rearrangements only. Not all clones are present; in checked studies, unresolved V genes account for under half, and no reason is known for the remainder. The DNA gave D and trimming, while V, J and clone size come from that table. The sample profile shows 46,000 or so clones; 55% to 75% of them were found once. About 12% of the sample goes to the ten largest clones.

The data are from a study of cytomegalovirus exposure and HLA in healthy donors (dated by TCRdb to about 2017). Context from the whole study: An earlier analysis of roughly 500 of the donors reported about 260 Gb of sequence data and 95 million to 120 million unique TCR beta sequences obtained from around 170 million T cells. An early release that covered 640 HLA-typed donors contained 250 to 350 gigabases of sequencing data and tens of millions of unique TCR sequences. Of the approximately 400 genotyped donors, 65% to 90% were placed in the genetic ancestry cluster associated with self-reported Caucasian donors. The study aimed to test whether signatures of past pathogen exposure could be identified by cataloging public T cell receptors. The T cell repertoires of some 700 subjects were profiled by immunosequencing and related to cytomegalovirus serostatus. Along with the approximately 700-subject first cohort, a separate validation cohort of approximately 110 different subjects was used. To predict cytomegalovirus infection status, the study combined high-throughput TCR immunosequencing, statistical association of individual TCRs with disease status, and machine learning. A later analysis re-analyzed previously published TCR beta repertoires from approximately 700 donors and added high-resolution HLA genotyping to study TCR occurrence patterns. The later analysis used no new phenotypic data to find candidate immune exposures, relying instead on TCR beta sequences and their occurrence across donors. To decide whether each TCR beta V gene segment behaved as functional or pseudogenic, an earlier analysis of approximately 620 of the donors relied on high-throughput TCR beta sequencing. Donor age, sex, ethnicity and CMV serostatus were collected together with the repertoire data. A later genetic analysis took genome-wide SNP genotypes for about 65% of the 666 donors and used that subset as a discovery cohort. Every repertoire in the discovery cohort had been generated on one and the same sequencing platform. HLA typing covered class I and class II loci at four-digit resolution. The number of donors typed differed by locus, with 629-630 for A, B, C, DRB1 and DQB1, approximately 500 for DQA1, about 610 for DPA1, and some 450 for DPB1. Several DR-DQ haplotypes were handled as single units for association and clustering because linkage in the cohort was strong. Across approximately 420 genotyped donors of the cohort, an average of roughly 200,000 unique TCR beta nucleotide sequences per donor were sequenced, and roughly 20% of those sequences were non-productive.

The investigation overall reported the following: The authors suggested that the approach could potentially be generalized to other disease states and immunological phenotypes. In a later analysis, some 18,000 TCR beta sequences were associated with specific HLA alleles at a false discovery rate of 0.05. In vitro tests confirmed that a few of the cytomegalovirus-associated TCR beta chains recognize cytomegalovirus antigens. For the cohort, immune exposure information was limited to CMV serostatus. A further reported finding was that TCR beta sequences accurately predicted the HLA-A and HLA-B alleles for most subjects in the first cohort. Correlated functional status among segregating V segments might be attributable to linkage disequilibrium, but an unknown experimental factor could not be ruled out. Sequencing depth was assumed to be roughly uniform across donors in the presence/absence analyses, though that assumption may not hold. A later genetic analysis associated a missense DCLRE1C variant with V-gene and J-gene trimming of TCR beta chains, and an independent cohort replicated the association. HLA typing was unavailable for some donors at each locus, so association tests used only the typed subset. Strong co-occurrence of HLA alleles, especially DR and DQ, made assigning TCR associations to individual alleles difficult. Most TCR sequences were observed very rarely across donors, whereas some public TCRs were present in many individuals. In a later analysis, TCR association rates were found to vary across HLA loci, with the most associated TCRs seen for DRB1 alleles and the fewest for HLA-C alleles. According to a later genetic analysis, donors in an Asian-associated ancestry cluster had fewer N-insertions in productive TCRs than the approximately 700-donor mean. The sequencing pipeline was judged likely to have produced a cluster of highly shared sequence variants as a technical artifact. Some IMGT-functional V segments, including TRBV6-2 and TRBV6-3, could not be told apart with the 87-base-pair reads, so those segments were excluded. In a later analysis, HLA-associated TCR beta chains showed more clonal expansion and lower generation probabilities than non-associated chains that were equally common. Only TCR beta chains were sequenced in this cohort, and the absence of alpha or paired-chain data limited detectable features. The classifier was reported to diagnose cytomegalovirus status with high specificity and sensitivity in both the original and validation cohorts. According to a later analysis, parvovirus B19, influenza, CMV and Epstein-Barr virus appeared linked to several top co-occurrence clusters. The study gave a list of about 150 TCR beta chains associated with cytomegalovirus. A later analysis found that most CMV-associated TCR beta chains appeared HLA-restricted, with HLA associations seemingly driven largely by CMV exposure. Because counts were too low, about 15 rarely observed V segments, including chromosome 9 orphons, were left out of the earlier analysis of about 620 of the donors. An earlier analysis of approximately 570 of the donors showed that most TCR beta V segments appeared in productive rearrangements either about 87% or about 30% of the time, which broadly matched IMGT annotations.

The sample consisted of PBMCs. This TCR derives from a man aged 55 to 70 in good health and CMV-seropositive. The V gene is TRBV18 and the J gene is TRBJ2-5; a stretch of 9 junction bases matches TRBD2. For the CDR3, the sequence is CASSQLAGETQYF. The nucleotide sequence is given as TGTGCCAGCTCACAACTAGCGGGAGAGACCCAGTACTTC.